This TCR beta chain comes out of a study of CD8+CD57+ T cells in acquired aplastic anemia listed by TCRdb under 2018. At the level of the whole study: A mean of approximately 3 ug of DNA, ranging from roughly 0.19 to 27.4 ug, was extracted from sorted CD4+ and CD8+ cells. CD8+CD57+ expansion was defined as frequency above the mean frequency observed in healthy subjects. Findings and caveats that apply to the study as a whole: Although some 28 CD8+ CDR3 sequences were shared by patients and controls, these sequences appeared highly expressed in patients and within the immunodominant clones of patients. Patients and healthy controls showed no significant difference in CD8+ Simpson's diversity (P=0.060).

Genomic DNA was used as template for profiling of TCR beta VDJ combinations and CDR3 sequences. An Illumina HiSeq 2000 was used for TCR repertoire sequencing. The authors' pipeline ran thus. TRBV/TRBJ rearrangement plots, CDR3 size and DJ length profiles, and Simpson's diversity index were used to evaluate the repertoires. Whichever DNA sequence was most abundant in the deep sequencing data was defined as the immunodominant clone. CDR3 amino acid sequences were checked for sharing across subjects and were also compared against the VDJdb database and published repertoires. TCRdb passed the public sequencing reads through fastp at Q25 and MiXCR, retaining productive beta sequences. Records with the same CDR3 protein are collapsed into one entry carrying the most frequent genes and DNA. The authors' filters were not applied to this entry. For this sample the table gives some 180,000 distinct CDR3 sequences, of which about half were detected only once. The leading ten clones occupy around 13% of the sample.

From a lookup of the germline V gene, CDR1 and CDR2 are SGHRS and YFSETQ. V is cut back by 7 bases and J by 6 bases, with 9 bases in the junction unmatched. The CDR3, cysteine through phenylalanine, is 15 amino acids long. Only the CDR3 region is kept as DNA, spanning 45 bases read in frame from base 1. This clonotype has a count of ten or more. It has no known antigen specificity. The input lacks base qualities; no much larger clone sits a single base away. Flow cytometry had shown CD8+CD57+ cell expansion in the patients selected for sequencing. Every patient had a diagnosis of severe acquired aplastic anemia based on International Study of Aplastic Anemia and Agranulocytosis and Camitta criteria. No patient had received any therapy when blood was sampled. In this study, sorted CD4+ and CD8+ T cells from the blood of healthy subjects and of severe aplastic anemia patients had their TCR repertoires deep-sequenced. Patients were enrolled in the USA under clinicaltrials.gov protocols 00001620, 01623167, 00001397, 00071045, 00081523 and 00961064. Ficoll-Paque density gradient centrifugation was used to isolate peripheral blood mononuclear cells. CD4+ and CD8+ T cells were sorted by FACS or magnetic beads before DNA extraction.

This receptor was obtained from a human donor with aplastic anemia. Sequenced: sorted CD4+, CD8+, or CD8+CD57+ T cells (not recorded which) from PBMCs. The rearrangement joined TRBV5-1 to TRBJ2-1; 11 nucleotides in the junction match TRBD2. The nucleotide sequence is given as TGCGCCAGCCGCCTACTAGCGGGGGATGCCAATGAGCAGTTCTTC. Its product reads: CASRLLAGDANEQFF.